This T cell receptor (beta chain) was captured by sequencing in a study of cytomegalovirus exposure and HLA in healthy donors. General observations from the study: Donors were assumed by presence/absence analyses to have roughly uniform sequencing depth.

Primers included in the PCR were 60 Vbeta and 13 Jbeta primers. Produced via immunoSEQ multiplex PCR; TCRdb's table is partial and in-frame only. The profile shows approximately 160,000 clones, 65% to 80% of them singletons. To note about this clone: Antigen: not known.

The CDR3 extends over 15 amino acids. Germline V lookup: CDR1 SGHAT, CDR2 FQDESV (reference sequence). V was pared by 5 bases and J by 2 bases, with 5 bases of the junction left unmatched. The chain employs TRBV11-1 and TRBJ2-1; 8 positions agree with TRBD2. The sample consisted of PBMCs. The sequence was obtained from a middle-aged woman in good health and CMV-seropositive. The CDR3 sequence: CASSPGGEPYNEQFF. CDR3 sequence (DNA): TGTGCCAGCAGCCCCGGGGGGGAACCCTACAATGAGCAGTTCTTC.